Listed below are T cell receptor beta chains from one sample, sequenced in a study of blood T cell repertoires in COVID-19. The protocol was immunoSEQ multiplex PCR, while the TCRdb copy is restricted to in-frame clones and leaves out a portion. The table includes under 50,000 clones, about 91% detected once. The specimen sequenced was peripheral blood. These receptors all stem from a human donor in a cohort sampled during active COVID-19. Both conserved end residues are part of each CDR3. The D gene is left open where the match is weak. For some rows the clone size is stated as once, few or many, or as a class when expanded; others skip it.

D	V	J	size	CDR3	DNA
TRBD1	TRBV11-2	TRBJ1-2	NA	CASSRTGSHDGYTF	TGTGCCAGCAGTCGGACAGGGAGTCACGATGGCTACACCTTC
TRBD1	TRBV15	TRBJ1-5	NA	CATSRDGTGANQPQHF	TGTGCCACCAGCAGAGATGGAACAGGGGCCAATCAGCCCCAGCATTTT
NA	TRBV6-2/TRBV6-3	TRBJ1-1	NA	CASIPRGRVETEAFF	TGTGCCAGCATCCCCAGGGGCAGAGTCGAGACTGAAGCTTTCTTT
NA	TRBV2	TRBJ2-2	NA	CASSEALNTRGFLNTGELFF	TGTGCCAGCAGTGAAGCTTTAAATACCAGGGGATTTTTGAACACCGGGGAGCTGTTTTTT
NA	TRBV30	TRBJ1-2	NA	CAWSGSSGLTGGYTF	TGTGCCTGGAGTGGATCGTCAGGTCTTACGGGGGGCTACACCTTC
TRBD1	TRBV24-1	TRBJ1-2	NA	CATSDSKTGPLNYGYTF	TGTGCCACCAGTGATTCCAAGACAGGGCCCCTTAACTATGGCTACACCTTC
TRBD1	TRBV28	TRBJ1-2	once	CASSFGDRGGDGYTF	TGTGCCAGCAGTTTCGGGGACAGGGGGGGAGATGGCTACACCTTC
NA	TRBV4-3	TRBJ2-2	NA	CASSQPSGSGGELFF	TGCGCCAGCAGCCAACCATCTGGCTCTGGCGGGGAGCTGTTTTTT
NA	TRBV6-5	TRBJ1-1	NA	CASSLSRDSEAFF	TGTGCCAGCAGTTTGTCCAGGGATTCTGAAGCTTTCTTT
TRBD1	TRBV4-2	TRBJ2-2	few	CASSQDGTGGPNTGELFF	TGTGCCAGCAGCCAAGATGGGACAGGGGGACCGAACACCGGGGAGCTGTTTTTT